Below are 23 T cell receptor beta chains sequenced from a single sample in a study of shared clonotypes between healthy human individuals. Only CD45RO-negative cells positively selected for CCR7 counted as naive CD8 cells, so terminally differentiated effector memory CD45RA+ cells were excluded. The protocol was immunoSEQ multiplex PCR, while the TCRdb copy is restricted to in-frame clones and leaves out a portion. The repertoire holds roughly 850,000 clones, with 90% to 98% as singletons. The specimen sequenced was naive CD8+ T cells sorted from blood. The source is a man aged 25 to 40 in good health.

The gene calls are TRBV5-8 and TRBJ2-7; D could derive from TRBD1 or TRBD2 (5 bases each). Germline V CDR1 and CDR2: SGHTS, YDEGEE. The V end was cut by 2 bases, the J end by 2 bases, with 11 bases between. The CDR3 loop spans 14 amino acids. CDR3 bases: TGTGCCAGCAGCTTAATCGAGGGGCCCTACGAGCAGTACTTC. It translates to CASSLIEGPYEQYF.

CDR3 in DNA: TGTGCCAGCAGTCTCGTAGCGGGAGGTACAGATACGCAGTATTTT. Its translation: CASSLVAGGTDTQYF. The rearrangement uses TRBV6-1 and TRBJ2-3, with 10 bases lining up with TRBD2. The CDR3 extends over 15 amino acids. Germline V CDR1 and CDR2: MNHNS, SASEGT. V trimming: 5 bases; J trimming: 3 bases; junction bases outside the gene matches: 5.

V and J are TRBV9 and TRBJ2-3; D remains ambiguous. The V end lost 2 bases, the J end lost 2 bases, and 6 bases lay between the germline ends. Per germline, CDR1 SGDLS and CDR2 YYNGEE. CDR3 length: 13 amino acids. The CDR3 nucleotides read TGTGCCAGCAGCGTCCAGAACACAGATACGCAGTATTTT. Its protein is CASSVQNTDTQYF.

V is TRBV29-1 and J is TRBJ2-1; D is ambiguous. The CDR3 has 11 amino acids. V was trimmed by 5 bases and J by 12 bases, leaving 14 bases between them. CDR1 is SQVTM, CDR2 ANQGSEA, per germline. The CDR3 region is CSVYDMLVQFF. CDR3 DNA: TGCAGCGTTTACGACATGTTAGTGCAGTTCTTC.

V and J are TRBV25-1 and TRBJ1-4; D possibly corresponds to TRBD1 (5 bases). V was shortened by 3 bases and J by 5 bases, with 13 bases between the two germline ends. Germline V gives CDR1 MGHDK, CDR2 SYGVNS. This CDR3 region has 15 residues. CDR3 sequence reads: CASSEGVGANEKLFF. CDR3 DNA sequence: TGTGCCAGCAGTGAGGGAGTAGGGGCCAATGAAAAACTGTTTTTT. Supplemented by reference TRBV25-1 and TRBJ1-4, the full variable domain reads EADIYQTPRYLVIGTGKKITLECSQTMGHDKMYWYQQDPGMELHLIHYSYGVNSTEKGDLSSESTVSRIRTEHFPLTLESARPSHTSQYLCASSEGVGANEKLFFGSGTQLSVL.

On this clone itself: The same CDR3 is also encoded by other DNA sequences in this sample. In DNA form, the CDR3 reads TGTGCCAGCAGCGTTCTTAGCACAGATACGCAGTATTTT. Translated, it gives CASSVLSTDTQYF. V is TRBV9 and J is TRBJ2-3; D call uncertain. CDR1 and CDR2 from the germline V gene are SGDLS and YYNGEE. V was clipped by 2 bases and J by 0 bases, with 4 bases between them. This CDR3 spans 13 amino acids.

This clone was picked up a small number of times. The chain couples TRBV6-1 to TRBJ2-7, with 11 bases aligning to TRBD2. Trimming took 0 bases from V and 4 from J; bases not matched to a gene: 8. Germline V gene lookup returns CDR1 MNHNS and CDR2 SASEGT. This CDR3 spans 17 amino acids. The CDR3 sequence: CASSEARGLAVGYEQYF. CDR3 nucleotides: TGTGCCAGCAGTGAAGCGCGGGGACTAGCGGTGGGGTACGAGCAGTACTTC.

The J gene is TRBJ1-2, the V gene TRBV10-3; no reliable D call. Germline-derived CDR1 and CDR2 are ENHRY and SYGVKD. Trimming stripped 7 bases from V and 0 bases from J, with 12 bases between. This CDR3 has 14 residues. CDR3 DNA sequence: TGTGCCATCACCCATGGCCCCTCTAACTATGGCTACACCTTC. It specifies CAITHGPSNYGYTF.

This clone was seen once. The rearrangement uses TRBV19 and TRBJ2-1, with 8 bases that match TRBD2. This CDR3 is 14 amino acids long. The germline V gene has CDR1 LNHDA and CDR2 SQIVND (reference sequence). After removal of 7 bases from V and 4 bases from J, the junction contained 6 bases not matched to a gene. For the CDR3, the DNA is TGTGCCAGTAAGGTAGCGGGGACGTACAATGAGCAGTTCTTC. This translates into CASKVAGTYNEQFF.

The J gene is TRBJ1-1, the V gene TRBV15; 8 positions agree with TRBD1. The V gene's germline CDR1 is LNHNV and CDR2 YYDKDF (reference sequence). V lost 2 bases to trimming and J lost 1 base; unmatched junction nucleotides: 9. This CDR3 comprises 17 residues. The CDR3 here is CATSRTDRGVSNTEAFF. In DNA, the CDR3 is TGTGCCACCAGCAGAACCGACAGGGGAGTCTCGAACACTGAAGCTTTCTTT. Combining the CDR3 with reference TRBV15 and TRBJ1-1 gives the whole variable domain DAMVIQNPRYQVTQFGKPVTLSCSQTLNHNVMYWYQQKSSQAPKLLFHYYDKDFNNEADTPDNFQSRRPNTSFCFLDIRSPGLGDTAMYLCATSRTDRGVSNTEAFFGQGTRLTVV.

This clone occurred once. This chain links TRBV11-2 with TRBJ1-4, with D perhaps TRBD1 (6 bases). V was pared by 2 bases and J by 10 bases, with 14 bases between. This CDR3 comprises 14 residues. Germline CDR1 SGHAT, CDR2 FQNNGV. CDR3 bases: TGTGCCAGCAGCTTACCCGGGGACATTGGAAAACTGTTTTTT. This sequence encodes CASSLPGDIGKLFF.

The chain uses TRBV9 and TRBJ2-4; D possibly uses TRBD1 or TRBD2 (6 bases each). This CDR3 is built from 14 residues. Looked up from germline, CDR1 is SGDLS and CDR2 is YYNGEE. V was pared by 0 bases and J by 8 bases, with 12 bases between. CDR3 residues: CASSVGGALDIQYF. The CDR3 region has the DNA TGTGCCAGCAGCGTAGGGGGGGCTTTGGACATTCAGTACTTC.

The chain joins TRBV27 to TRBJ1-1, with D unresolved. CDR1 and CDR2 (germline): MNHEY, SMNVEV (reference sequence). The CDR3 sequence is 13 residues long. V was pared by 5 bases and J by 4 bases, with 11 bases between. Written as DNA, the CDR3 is TGTGCCAGCAGTGAAACAGCTATCACTGAAGCTTTCTTT. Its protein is CASSETAITEAFF.

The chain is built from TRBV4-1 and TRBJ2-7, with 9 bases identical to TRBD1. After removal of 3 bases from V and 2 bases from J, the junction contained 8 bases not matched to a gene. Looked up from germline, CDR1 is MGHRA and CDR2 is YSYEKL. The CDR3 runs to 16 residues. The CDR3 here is CASSHIPGQGTYEQYF. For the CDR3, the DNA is TGCGCCAGCAGCCACATCCCCGGACAGGGGACCTACGAGCAGTACTTC.

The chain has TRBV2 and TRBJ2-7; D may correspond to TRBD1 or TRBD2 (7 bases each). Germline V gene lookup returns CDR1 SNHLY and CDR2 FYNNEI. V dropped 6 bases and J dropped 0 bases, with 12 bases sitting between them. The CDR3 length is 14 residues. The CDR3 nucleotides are TGTGCCAGCAGCAGGGGGAGGGACTCCTACGAGCAGTACTTC. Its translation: CASSRGRDSYEQYF.

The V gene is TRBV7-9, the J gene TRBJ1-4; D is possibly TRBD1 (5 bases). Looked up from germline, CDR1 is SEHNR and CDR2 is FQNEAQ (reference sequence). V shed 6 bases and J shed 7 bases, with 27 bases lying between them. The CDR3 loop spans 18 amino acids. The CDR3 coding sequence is TGTGCCAGCAGTATTTCCGCGCAGGGTATATTGATAGGTGAAAAACTGTTTTTT. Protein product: CASSISAQGILIGEKLFF.

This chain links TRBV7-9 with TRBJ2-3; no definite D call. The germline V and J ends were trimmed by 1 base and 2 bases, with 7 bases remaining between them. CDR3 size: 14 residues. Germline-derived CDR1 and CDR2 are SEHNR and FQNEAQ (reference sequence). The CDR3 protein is CASSLVLATDTQYF. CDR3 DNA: TGTGCCAGCAGCTTAGTATTGGCCACAGATACGCAGTATTTT.

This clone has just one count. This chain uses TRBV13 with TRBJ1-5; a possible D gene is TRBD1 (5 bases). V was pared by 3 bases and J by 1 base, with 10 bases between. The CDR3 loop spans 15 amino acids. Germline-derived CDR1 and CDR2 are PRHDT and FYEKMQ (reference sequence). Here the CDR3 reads CASSFREGSNQPQHF. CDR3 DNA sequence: TGTGCCAGCAGCTTCAGGGAAGGGAGCAATCAGCCCCAGCATTTT.

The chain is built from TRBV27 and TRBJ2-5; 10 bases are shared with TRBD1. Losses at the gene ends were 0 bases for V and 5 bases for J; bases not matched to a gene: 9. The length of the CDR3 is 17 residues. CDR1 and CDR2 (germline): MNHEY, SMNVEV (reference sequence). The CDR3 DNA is TGTGCCAGCAGTTTATCGACCTCGACAGGGGGCATGGAGACCCAGTACTTC. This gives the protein CASSLSTSTGGMETQYF.

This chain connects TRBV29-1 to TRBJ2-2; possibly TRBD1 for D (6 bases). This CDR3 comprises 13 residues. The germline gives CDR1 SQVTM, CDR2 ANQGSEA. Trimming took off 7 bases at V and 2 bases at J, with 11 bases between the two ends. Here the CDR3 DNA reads TGCAGCGCACGGGGACAAAACACCGGGGAGCTGTTTTTT. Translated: CSARGQNTGELFF.

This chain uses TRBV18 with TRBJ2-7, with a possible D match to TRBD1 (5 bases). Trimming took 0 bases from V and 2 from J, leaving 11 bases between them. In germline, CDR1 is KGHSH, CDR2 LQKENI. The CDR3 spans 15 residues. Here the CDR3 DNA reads TGTGCCAGCTCACCACCGGACATCCCGACCTACGAGCAGTACTTC. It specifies CASSPPDIPTYEQYF.

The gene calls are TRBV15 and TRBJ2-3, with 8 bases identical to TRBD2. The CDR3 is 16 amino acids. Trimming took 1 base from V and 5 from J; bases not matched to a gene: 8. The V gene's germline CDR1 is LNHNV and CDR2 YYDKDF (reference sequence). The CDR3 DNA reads TGTGCCACCAGCAGAGCCGGGACTAGTATCGGAGATACGCAGTATTTT. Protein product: CATSRAGTSIGDTQYF. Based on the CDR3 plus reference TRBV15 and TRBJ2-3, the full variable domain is DAMVIQNPRYQVTQFGKPVTLSCSQTLNHNVMYWYQQKSSQAPKLLFHYYDKDFNNEADTPDNFQSRRPNTSFCFLDIRSPGLGDTAMYLCATSRAGTSIGDTQYFGPGTRLTVL.

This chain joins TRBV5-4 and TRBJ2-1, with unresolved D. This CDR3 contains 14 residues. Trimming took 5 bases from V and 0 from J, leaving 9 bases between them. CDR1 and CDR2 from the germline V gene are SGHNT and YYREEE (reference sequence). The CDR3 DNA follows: TGTGCCAGCAGTTTTGAGATCTCCTACAATGAGCAGTTCTTC. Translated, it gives CASSFEISYNEQFF.